This is a list of T cell receptor beta chains from one sample in a study of yellow fever vaccine responses in identical twins. Each CDR3 protein is one row after TCRdb ran MiXCR on the RT-PCR reads. The repertoire holds about 34,000 distinct CDR3 sequences, with less than 70% as singletons. The sequences come from T cells from blood (PBMCs), unsorted or a sorted subset (not recorded which), collected before or after yellow fever vaccination (not recorded which). Receptor source: a woman under 30 who received the yellow fever vaccine. Each CDR3 is given with its conserved first and last residue. A D gene is named only where the DNA matches it firmly. A clone size is listed for some rows: how often the clone was seen (once, few, many), or a class if it is expanded.

TRBV4-1	few	.	TRBJ2-5	TGCGCCATCCCCGGGACCCAGTACTTC	CAIPGTQYF
TRBV12-3/TRBV12-4	few	TRBD2	TRBJ2-1	TGTGCCAGCAACCCCCGCGATAGCGGGAGCAATGAGCAGTTCTTC	CASNPRDSGSNEQFF
TRBV2	few	TRBD2	TRBJ2-1	TGTGCCAGCAGTGAAATGCCTAGCGGATACAATGAGCAGTTCTTC	CASSEMPSGYNEQFF
TRBV28	few	.	TRBJ2-5	TGTGCCAGCAGTTTAGGGCACTCACAAGAGACCCAGTACTTC	CASSLGHSQETQYF
TRBV4-1	.	.	TRBJ2-7	TGCGCCAGCAGCCAACCCGCGACTTTACGGTCAGAGCAGTACTTC	CASSQPATLRSEQYF
TRBV29-1	.	.	TRBJ2-5	TGCAGCGTTGCATTTGGATTCCAAGAGACCCAGTACTTC	CSVAFGFQETQYF
TRBV23-1	.	TRBD1	TRBJ2-3	TGCGCCAGCAGTCAATCGTGGACAAGGGGGCGCACAGATACGCAGTATTTT	CASSQSWTRGRTDTQYF
TRBV18	.	.	TRBJ1-5	TGTGCCAGCTCACCAGGGACGGCTAGCAATCAGCCCCAGCATTTT	CASSPGTASNQPQHF
TRBV20-1	.	TRBD1	TRBJ2-7	TGCAGTGCTAGACCCGGGACAGGGGGGCCCTACGAGCAGTACTTC	CSARPGTGGPYEQYF
TRBV5-5	.	TRBD2	TRBJ2-1	TGTGCCAGCAGCTTGCGTCTAGCGGGAAATGAGCAGTTCTTC	CASSLRLAGNEQFF
TRBV11-3	.	TRBD2	TRBJ2-1	TGTGCCAGCAGCTTAGTAGGACTAGCGGGAGTTGGTGAGCAGTTCTTC	CASSLVGLAGVGEQFF
TRBV11-3	.	TRBD1	TRBJ2-1	TGTGCCAGCAGCTTAGAGGCAGGGGGATATGGTTACAATGAGCAGTTCTTC	CASSLEAGGYGYNEQFF
TRBV4-2	.	TRBD1	TRBJ2-5	TGTGCCAGCAGCCCTCGCTCGGCAGGGGGCCGCGAGACCCAGTACTTC	CASSPRSAGGRETQYF
TRBV29-1	.	TRBD2	TRBJ2-6	TGCAGCGTGGAAGATAGGCAGGGGACTAGGTCTGGGGCCAACGTCCTGACTTTC	CSVEDRQGTRSGANVLTF
TRBV24-1	.	.	TRBJ2-1	TGTGCCACCAGTGGAACCGGAATCCCCTACAATGAGCAGTTCTTC	CATSGTGIPYNEQFF
TRBV29-1	.	.	TRBJ2-3	TGCAGCGTTGATCGCCACACAGATACGCAGTATTTT	CSVDRHTDTQYF
TRBV6-1	.	TRBD1	TRBJ2-1	TGTGCCAGCAGTGCGCCCGGGACAGCCTACAATGAGCAGTTCTTC	CASSAPGTAYNEQFF
TRBV28	few	TRBD1	TRBJ1-1	TGTGCCAGCAGTTTATTCGAAACAGGGGAAACAGCTTTCTTT	CASSLFETGETAFF
TRBV4-1	.	.	TRBJ2-1	TGCGCCAGCAGCCAAGGAGGAGGGCGCGATGAGCAGTTCTTC	CASSQGGGRDEQFF
TRBV11-1	few	TRBD1	TRBJ1-2	TGTGCCAGCACGAAGACAGGGGGTGGCTATGGCTACACCTTC	CASTKTGGGYGYTF
TRBV18	.	TRBD1	TRBJ2-4	TGTGCCAGCTCAGCCGCCGGGACAGGGGTCACTAACATTCAGTACTTC	CASSAAGTGVTNIQYF
TRBV4-2	.	.	TRBJ1-4	TGTGCCAGCAGCCAAAGGGGGGCAACTAATGAAAAACTGTTTTTT	CASSQRGATNEKLFF
TRBV18	once	TRBD1	TRBJ2-3	TGTGCCAGCTCAGCGAGGACAGGCTTAAGCACAGATACGCAGTATTTT	CASSARTGLSTDTQYF
TRBV19	few	.	TRBJ1-2	TGTGCCAGTAGTATTTACGCAGGGAACTATGGCTACACCTTC	CASSIYAGNYGYTF
TRBV7-9	.	.	TRBJ2-3	TGTGCCAGCAGCTCATCCGGACAGTCGGTCACAGATACGCAGTATTTT	CASSSSGQSVTDTQYF
TRBV5-1	.	.	TRBJ2-3	TGCGCCAGCACAGATACGCAGTATTTT	CASTDTQYF
TRBV20-1	.	.	TRBJ2-5	TGCAGCGGAGTACAAGAGACCCAGTACTTC	CSGVQETQYF
TRBV5-1	few	.	TRBJ2-1	TGCGCCAGCAGCTTGGCAGGGGGGAAATACAATGAGCAGTTCTTC	CASSLAGGKYNEQFF
TRBV7-8	.	.	TRBJ2-2	TGTGCCAGCCCGCGGGGCGGGGAGCTTTTTTTT	CASPRGGELFF
TRBV20-1	once	.	TRBJ1-2	TGCAGTGCTAGAGACCCACAGGACTATGGCTACACCTTC	CSARDPQDYGYTF
TRBV24-1	.	.	TRBJ2-7	TGTGCCACCAGCCTCTTTCCTGGTTCTGAGCAGTACTTC	CATSLFPGSEQYF
TRBV7-9	.	.	TRBJ2-5	TGTGCCAGCAGCTTAGCATTTGAAGAGACCCAGTACTTC	CASSLAFEETQYF
TRBV7-2	.	.	TRBJ1-6	TGTGCCAGCAGCTTAGCGTTGGCAGGGAATAATTCACCCCTCCACTTT	CASSLALAGNNSPLHF
TRBV2	.	.	TRBJ1-1	TGTGCCAGCAGTGACGATGTACAGATGATGAACACTGAAGCTTTCTTT	CASSDDVQMMNTEAFF
TRBV29-1	few	.	TRBJ2-7	TGCAGCGTTGAAGTCGACAATCTCGCCTACGAGCAGTACTTC	CSVEVDNLAYEQYF
TRBV12-3/TRBV12-4	once	TRBD1	TRBJ1-1	TGTGCCAGCAGTTTAGAAGGCTTAGGGGGCCGGACTGAAGCTTTCTTT	CASSLEGLGGRTEAFF